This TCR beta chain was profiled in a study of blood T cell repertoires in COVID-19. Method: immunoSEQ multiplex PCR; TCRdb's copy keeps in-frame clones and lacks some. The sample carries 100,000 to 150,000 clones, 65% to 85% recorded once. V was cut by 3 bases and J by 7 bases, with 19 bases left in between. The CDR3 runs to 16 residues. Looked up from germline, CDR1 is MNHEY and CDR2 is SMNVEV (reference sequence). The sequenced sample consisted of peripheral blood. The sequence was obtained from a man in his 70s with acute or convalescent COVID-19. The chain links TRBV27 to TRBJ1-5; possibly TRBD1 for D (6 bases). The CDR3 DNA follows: TGTGCCAGCAGTTTGGCCGGGGGGGGCGGTGGACAGCCCCAGCATTTT. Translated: CASSLAGGGGGQPQHF.